This TCR beta chain was found in a study of T cell changes during pregnancy in multiple sclerosis. The V gene's germline CDR1 is SSHAT and CDR2 FNYEAQ (reference sequence). Trimming took 6 bases from V and 0 from J, leaving 12 bases between them. CDR3 length equals 16 residues. Using immunoSEQ multiplex PCR, the repertoire was profiled, and TCRdb retains in-frame clones only, with some absent. The sample lists some 64,000 clones; about 90% were seen once. The TCR was taken from a female donor with multiple sclerosis, enrolled in a pregnancy study. The chain combines TRBV7-7 with TRBJ2-6, with D possibly being TRBD1 (6 bases). Material: peripheral blood, obtained after pregnancy. The CDR3 DNA reads as TGTGCCAGCAGTCAGGGGTTAGGCTCTGGGGCCAACGTCCTGACTTTC. It is translated as CASSQGLGSGANVLTF.